This section outlines one TCR beta chain sequence together with its context. Its antigen is undetermined. A spike-in of synthetic TCR analog templates was added to each PCR. TCRdb keeps only in-frame clones here, not all; method: immunoSEQ multiplex PCR. The sample carries just under 65,000 clones, 70% to 90% recorded once. This specimen comes from a study of PD-L1 blockade in urothelial cancer. Study-wide results and limits: Below-median blood TCR clonality before treatment forecast better survival.

Indicated time point: pretreatment peripheral blood. Enrolled patients showed locally advanced or metastatic urothelial carcinoma. The CDR3 loop spans 15 amino acids. V trimming: 6 bases; J trimming: 0 bases; junction bases outside the gene matches: 3. Germline V CDR1 and CDR2: KGHSH, LQKENI. The chain is built from TRBV18 and TRBJ2-1; 9 bases agree with TRBD1. The source material was PBMCs, sampled around atezolizumab (anti-PD-L1) treatment. The clonotype comes from a man aged 65 to 79 with urothelial cancer. The CDR3 DNA reads TGTGCCAGCTCCCCGACAGGGGGCTCCTACAATGAGCAGTTCTTC. This gives the protein CASSPTGGSYNEQFF.